This is a list of T cell receptor beta chains from one sample in a study of blood T cell repertoires in COVID-19. Profiled with immunoSEQ multiplex PCR; TCRdb holds only in-frame clones, not every one. The profile shows 250,000 to 350,000 clones, around 90% of them singletons. Sequences were obtained from peripheral blood. All receptors come from a woman aged 25-40 years with COVID-19, enrolled during active disease. The CDR3 runs from the conserved cysteine through the conserved F or W. D genes are given only for firm matches. The size entry is marked missing in some rows and otherwise reads once, few, many or a size class.

12	-	TRBJ2-7	-	TRBV6-5	CASSHRVSEQYF	TGTGCCAGCAGCCACAGGGTCTCCGAGCAGTACTTC
12	-	TRBJ1-1	-	TRBV2	CASSGGGTEAFF	TGTGCCAGCAGTGGAGGTGGCACTGAAGCTTTCTTT
12	-	TRBJ1-2	-	TRBV5-5	CASSLMGTLPIF	TGTGCCAGCAGCTTGATGGGGACTCTGCCAATCTTC
15	-	TRBJ2-7	TRBD1	TRBV18	CASSQPGQVTYEQYF	TGTGCCAGCTCACAGCCGGGACAGGTGACCTACGAGCAGTACTTC
13	-	TRBJ1-2	-	TRBV28	CASSLQGYGGYTF	TGTGCCAGCAGTTTGCAGGGCTATGGGGGCTACACCTTC
14	-	TRBJ2-7	TRBD1	TRBV5-4	CASSAGTAAYEQYF	TGTGCCAGCAGCGCCGGGACAGCCGCCTACGAGCAGTACTTC
13	-	TRBJ2-7	-	TRBV12-2	CASRLEFAYEQYF	TGTGCAAGTCGCCTCGAGTTCGCCTACGAGCAGTACTTC
15	-	TRBJ1-4	TRBD1	TRBV5-6	CASSGRQGALEKLFF	TGTGCCAGCAGCGGGAGGCAGGGGGCTTTAGAAAAACTGTTTTTT
12	-	TRBJ1-5	-	TRBV7-9	CASSEGDQPQHF	TGTGCCAGCAGTGAAGGGGATCAGCCCCAGCATTTT
16	-	TRBJ2-3	-	TRBV6-2/TRBV6-3	CASSYVSAGYTDTQYF	TGTGCCAGCAGTTATGTATCGGCGGGCTACACAGATACGCAGTATTTT
15	-	TRBJ1-2	-	TRBV3-1/TRBV3-2	CASSQDHAGARGYTF	TGTGCCAGCAGCCAAGATCATGCGGGGGCGCGAGGCTACACCTTC
15	-	TRBJ2-7	-	TRBV7-5	CARSLGGKALYEQYF	TGTGCCAGAAGCTTAGGCGGGAAGGCCTTGTACGAGCAGTACTTC
14	-	TRBJ2-1	TRBD2	TRBV6-5	CASSWAGGPGEQFF	TGTGCCAGCAGTTGGGCGGGAGGGCCCGGTGAGCAGTTCTTC
18	-	TRBJ2-2	-	TRBV4-1	CASSQPGWGGQTTGELFF	TGCGCCAGCAGCCAACCGGGGTGGGGTGGCCAAACCACCGGGGAGCTGTTTTTT
16	-	TRBJ2-7	TRBD1	TRBV23-1	CASTQKPGGHPYEQYF	TGCGCCAGCACCCAAAAGCCAGGGGGTCACCCCTACGAGCAGTACTTC
16	-	TRBJ2-7	-	TRBV4-3	CASSQDRVGSGREQYF	TGCGCCAGCAGCCAAGATCGGGTCGGAAGCGGACGGGAGCAGTACTTC
15	-	TRBJ2-1	TRBD2	TRBV5-1	CASSLGTSGHNEQFF	TGCGCCAGCAGCTTGGGGACTAGCGGCCACAATGAGCAGTTCTTC
15	few	TRBJ2-7	TRBD2	TRBV13	CASSFRTSGTYEQYF	TGTGCCAGCAGCTTTAGGACTAGCGGAACCTACGAGCAGTACTTC
13	-	TRBJ2-1	-	TRBV25-1	CASSGPLVDEQFF	TGTGCCAGCAGTGGTCCCCTAGTCGATGAGCAGTTCTTC
15	-	TRBJ1-6	TRBD1	TRBV27	CASRYRQGVNSPLHF	TGTGCCAGCAGATATCGACAGGGGGTTAATTCACCCCTCCACTTT
15	-	TRBJ2-7	TRBD1	TRBV7-3	CASSLAGTEIYEQYF	TGTGCCAGCAGCTTAGCCGGGACAGAAATCTACGAGCAGTACTTC
12	-	TRBJ1-5	-	TRBV19	CASPSPNQPQHF	TGTGCCAGTCCTTCCCCCAATCAGCCCCAGCATTTT
15	-	TRBJ2-3	TRBD2	TRBV29-1	CSVDATSGRTDTQYF	TGCAGCGTCGATGCGACTAGCGGGAGAACAGATACGCAGTATTTT
12	few	TRBJ2-7	-	TRBV28	CAYSSGPYEQYF	TGTGCCTACTCGAGCGGCCCCTACGAGCAGTACTTC
16	-	TRBJ2-2	-	TRBV6-4	CASSDSSDTATGELFF	TGTGCCAGCAGTGACTCGAGCGATACGGCCACCGGGGAGCTGTTTTTT
14	-	TRBJ1-4	-	TRBV14	CASSQRTVNEKLFF	TGTGCCAGCAGCCAAAGGACAGTTAATGAAAAACTGTTTTTT
12	-	TRBJ1-1	TRBD1	TRBV29-1	CSVDRGSTGTFF	TGCAGCGTTGACAGGGGGTCGACAGGAACTTTCTTT
15	-	TRBJ1-1	-	TRBV6-1	CASSEDKGATTEAFF	TGTGCCAGCAGTGAAGACAAAGGGGCTACGACTGAAGCTTTCTTT
13	-	TRBJ1-1	-	TRBV7-3	CASSPPGAPEAFF	TGTGCCAGCAGCCCGCCAGGGGCCCCTGAAGCTTTCTTT
15	-	TRBJ1-6	-	TRBV24-1	CATSGGGPGDSPLHF	TGTGCCACCAGTGGGGGGGGGCCCGGGGATTCACCCCTCCACTTT
15	-	TRBJ2-5	-	TRBV11-1	CASSLGAGGQETQYF	TGTGCCAGCAGCTTAGGAGCGGGCGGGCAAGAGACCCAGTACTTC
14	-	TRBJ2-7	-	TRBV5-6	CASSLSRGAYEQYF	TGTGCCAGCAGCCTGTCGCGGGGCGCCTACGAGCAGTACTTC
13	-	TRBJ1-1	-	TRBV14	CASSQVGRTEAFF	TGTGCCAGCAGCCAAGTCGGTCGCACTGAAGCTTTCTTT
12	few	TRBJ1-5	-	TRBV2	CASSRRALDQHF	TGTGCCAGCAGTAGGAGGGCCCTGGACCAGCATTTT
16	-	TRBJ2-1	TRBD2	TRBV14	CASSRRPSGRYNEQFF	TGTGCCAGCAGCCGGAGGCCTAGCGGGAGGTACAATGAGCAGTTCTTC
15	few	TRBJ1-6	TRBD1	TRBV7-2	CASSTSGTGGSPLHF	TGTGCCAGCAGCACGTCCGGGACAGGGGGTTCACCCCTCCACTTT
14	-	TRBJ1-4	-	TRBV5-6	CASSLRQAREKLFF	TGTGCCAGCAGCTTACGACAGGCCCGGGAAAAACTGTTTTTT
15	-	TRBJ1-3	-	TRBV18	CASSLGLKPGNTIYF	TGTGCCAGCTCACTCGGACTTAAGCCTGGAAACACCATATATTTT
19	-	TRBJ2-6	-	TRBV30	CAWSPPGGGQRSGANVLTF	TGTGCCTGGAGTCCCCCGGGAGGGGGCCAGAGGTCTGGGGCCAACGTCCTGACTTTC
11	-	TRBJ2-7	-	TRBV6-5	CASQRGDEQYF	TGTGCCAGCCAACGGGGAGACGAGCAGTACTTC
16	-	TRBJ1-5	-	TRBV28	CASSLPSGQFNQPQHF	TGTGCCAGCAGTTTACCATCCGGACAGTTCAATCAGCCCCAGCATTTT
15	-	TRBJ1-2	TRBD1	TRBV5-1	CASSLAAGGLYGYTF	TGCGCCAGCAGCTTGGCGGCAGGGGGACTGTATGGCTACACCTTC
14	-	TRBJ2-2	TRBD2	TRBV7-3	CASSLDRGGGELFF	TGTGCCAGCAGCTTAGACCGGGGGGGCGGGGAGCTGTTTTTT
15	-	TRBJ1-5	-	TRBV6-1	CASSEGREGNQPQHF	TGTGCCAGCAGTGAAGGCAGGGAAGGGAATCAGCCCCAGCATTTT
13	-	TRBJ1-2	TRBD1	TRBV4-2	CASSPGTGGGYTF	TGTGCCAGCAGCCCCGGGACAGGGGGCGGCTACACCTTC
15	-	TRBJ2-2	TRBD1	TRBV2	CASSAGTGGTGELFF	TGTGCCAGCAGCGCCGGGACAGGCGGCACCGGGGAGCTGTTTTTT
15	few	TRBJ2-2	TRBD2	TRBV19	CASSPPTSVTGELFF	TGTGCCAGTAGTCCCCCGACTAGCGTCACCGGGGAGCTGTTTTTT
17	-	TRBJ2-5	TRBD2	TRBV10-3	CAIRRSSTSAMRETQYF	TGTGCCATCAGAAGGTCCTCTACTAGCGCGATGAGGGAGACCCAGTACTTC
16	-	TRBJ1-1	-	TRBV4-1	CASSQEGRLVRTEAFF	TGCGCCAGCAGCCAAGAGGGGCGGTTGGTGAGGACTGAAGCTTTCTTT
16	-	TRBJ1-6	-	TRBV30	CAWSNPRLSYNSPLHF	TGTGCCTGGAGTAACCCACGACTGTCCTATAATTCACCCCTCCACTTT
15	few	TRBJ2-7	TRBD2	TRBV11-2	CASSLTSGSSYEQYF	TGTGCCAGCAGCCTGACTAGCGGGAGCTCCTACGAGCAGTACTTC
14	once	TRBJ2-7	TRBD2	TRBV7-8	CASSWGTSLNEQYF	TGTGCCAGCAGCTGGGGGACTAGCCTAAACGAGCAGTACTTC
22	-	TRBJ2-4	TRBD2	TRBV30	CAWSLRRGDTGTSGWAKNIQYF	TGTGCCTGGAGTTTAAGGAGGGGCGACACCGGGACTAGCGGGTGGGCCAAAAACATTCAGTACTTC
17	-	TRBJ2-3	TRBD2	TRBV24-1	CATSDPLAGHSTVTQYF	TGTGCCACCAGTGATCCTCTAGCGGGACATTCAACCGTTACGCAGTATTTT
16	-	TRBJ2-1	TRBD2	TRBV13	CASSLLADIFIDEQFF	TGTGCCAGCAGCTTGCTAGCGGACATCTTTATCGATGAGCAGTTCTTC
14	few	TRBJ1-5	TRBD1	TRBV28	CASSWDREDQPQHF	TGTGCCAGCAGCTGGGACAGAGAGGATCAGCCCCAGCATTTT
16	-	TRBJ2-3	TRBD2	TRBV2	CAKTSGKVLGADTQYF	TGTGCAAAGACTAGCGGGAAAGTCTTGGGCGCAGATACGCAGTATTTT
15	-	TRBJ2-3	-	TRBV7-8	CASSLARGRGDTQYF	TGTGCCAGCAGCTTGGCCCGGGGCCGGGGGGATACGCAGTATTTT
18	-	TRBJ1-4	-	TRBV25-1	CASSESSLRTVTNEKLFF	TGTGCCAGCAGTGAATCATCTCTCCGGACAGTCACTAATGAAAAACTGTTTTTT
15	-	TRBJ2-7	TRBD2	TRBV5-1	CASSLQVGGNYEQYF	TGCGCCAGCAGCTTGCAGGTGGGAGGGAATTACGAGCAGTACTTC